This TCR beta chain stems from a study of blood T cell repertoires in COVID-19. The assay was immunoSEQ multiplex PCR, and TCRdb's table has in-frame clones only and misses some. The repertoire holds around 63,000 clones, with 79% as singletons. This CDR3 spans 13 amino acids. V was pared by 4 bases and J by 7 bases, with 11 bases between. The germline gives CDR1 SGHVS, CDR2 FNYEAQ. Material: peripheral blood. The chain employs TRBV7-6 and TRBJ2-1; maybe TRBD1 (5 bases). The sequence was collected from a human donor in a cohort sampled during active COVID-19. In DNA form, the CDR3 reads TGTGCCAGCAGCTCGCACCCAGGGAATGAGCAGTTCTTC. Amino acids: CASSSHPGNEQFF.